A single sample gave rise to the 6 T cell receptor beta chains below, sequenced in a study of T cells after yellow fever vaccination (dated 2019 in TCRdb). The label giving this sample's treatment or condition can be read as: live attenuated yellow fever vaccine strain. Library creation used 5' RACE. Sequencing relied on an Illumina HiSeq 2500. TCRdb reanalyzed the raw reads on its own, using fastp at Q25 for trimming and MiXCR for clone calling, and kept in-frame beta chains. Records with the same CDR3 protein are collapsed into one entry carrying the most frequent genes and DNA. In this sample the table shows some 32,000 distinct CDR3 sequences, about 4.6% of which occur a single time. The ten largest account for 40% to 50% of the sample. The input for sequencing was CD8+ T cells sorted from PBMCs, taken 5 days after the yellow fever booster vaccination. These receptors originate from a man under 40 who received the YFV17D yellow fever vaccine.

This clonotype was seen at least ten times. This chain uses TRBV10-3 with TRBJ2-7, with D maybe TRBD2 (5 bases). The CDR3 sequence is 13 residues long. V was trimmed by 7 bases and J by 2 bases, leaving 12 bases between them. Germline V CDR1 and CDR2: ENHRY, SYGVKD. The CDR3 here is CAIKPGSAYEQYF. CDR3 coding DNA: TGTGCCATCAAGCCGGGATCGGCCTACGAGCAGTACTTC.

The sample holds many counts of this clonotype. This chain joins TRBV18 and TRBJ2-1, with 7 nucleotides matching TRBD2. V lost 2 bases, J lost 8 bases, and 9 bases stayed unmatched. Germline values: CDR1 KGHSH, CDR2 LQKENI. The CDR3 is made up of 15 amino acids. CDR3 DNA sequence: TGTGCCAGCTCACCAGGGGCGGGAGCCGGGGATGAGCAGTTCTTC. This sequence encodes CASSPGAGAGDEQFF.

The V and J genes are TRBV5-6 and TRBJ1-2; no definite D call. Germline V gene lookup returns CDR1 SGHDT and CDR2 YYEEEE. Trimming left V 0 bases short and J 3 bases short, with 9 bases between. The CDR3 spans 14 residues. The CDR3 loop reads CASSLAVFDYGYTF. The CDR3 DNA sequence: TGTGCCAGCAGCTTGGCGGTATTCGACTATGGCTACACCTTC.

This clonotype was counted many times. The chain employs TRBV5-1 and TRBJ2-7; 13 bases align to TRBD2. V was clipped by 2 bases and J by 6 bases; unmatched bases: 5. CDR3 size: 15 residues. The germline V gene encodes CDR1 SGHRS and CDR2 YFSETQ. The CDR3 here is CASSFGTSGRAEQYF. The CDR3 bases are TGCGCCAGCAGCTTCGGAACTAGCGGGAGGGCCGAGCAGTACTTC.

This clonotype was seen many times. The CDR3 loop is CASSLGGSGGSEQYF. The CDR3 bases are TGTGCCAGCAGCTTAGGGGGGTCAGGAGGCTCCGAGCAGTACTTC. The rearrangement uses TRBV7-6 and TRBJ2-7; D may correspond to TRBD1 or TRBD2 (5 bases each). The CDR3 runs 15 residues. V lost 1 base and J 6 bases, leaving 16 bases between the germline ends. Germline V lookup: CDR1 SGHVS, CDR2 FNYEAQ.

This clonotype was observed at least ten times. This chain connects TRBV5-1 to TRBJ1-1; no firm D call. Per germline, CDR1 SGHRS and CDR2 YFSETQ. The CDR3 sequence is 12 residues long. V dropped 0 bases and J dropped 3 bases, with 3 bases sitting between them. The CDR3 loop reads CASSLGHTEAFF. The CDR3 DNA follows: TGCGCCAGCAGCTTGGGGCACACTGAAGCTTTCTTT.